This record concerns one TCR beta chain sequence. Only in-frame clones appear in the TCRdb table, and some are missing; sequencing was by immunoSEQ multiplex PCR. The table records 39,000 or so clones, 65% to 90% of them present only once. This entry belongs to a study of T cells in localized non-small cell lung cancer. Germline CDR1 reads GTSNPN; CDR2 reads SVGIG (reference sequence). CDR3 size: 12 residues. V was clipped by 0 bases and J by 10 bases, with 10 bases between them. This TCR came from a man aged 35 to 69 with stage II lung adenocarcinoma. V and J are TRBV30 and TRBJ2-1; no clear D gene. Sequenced here: PBMCs, sampled before any cancer treatment. The CDR3 DNA is TGTGCCTGGAGTGTAAACAGACGGGAGCAGTTCTTC. Protein sequence: CAWSVNRREQFF.